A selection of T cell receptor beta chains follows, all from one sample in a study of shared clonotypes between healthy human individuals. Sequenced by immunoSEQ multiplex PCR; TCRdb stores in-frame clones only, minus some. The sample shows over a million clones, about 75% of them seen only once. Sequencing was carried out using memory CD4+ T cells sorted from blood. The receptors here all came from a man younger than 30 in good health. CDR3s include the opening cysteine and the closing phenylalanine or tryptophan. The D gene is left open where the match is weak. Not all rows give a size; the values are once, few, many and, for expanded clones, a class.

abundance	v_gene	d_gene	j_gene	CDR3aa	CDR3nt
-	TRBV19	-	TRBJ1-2	CASSTQGSRGYTF	TGTGCCAGTAGTACCCAAGGGTCCCGTGGCTACACCTTC
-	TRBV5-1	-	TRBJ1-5	CASSLGPAGNQPQHF	TGCGCCAGCAGCTTGGGGCCGGCGGGCAATCAGCCCCAGCATTTT
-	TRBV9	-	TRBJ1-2	CASSPGTGNYGYTF	TGTGCCAGCAGCCCGGGAACAGGGAACTATGGCTACACCTTC
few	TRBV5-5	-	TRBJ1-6	CASSLMGGGNSPLHF	TGTGCCAGCAGCTTGATGGGGGGCGGTAATTCACCCCTCCACTTT
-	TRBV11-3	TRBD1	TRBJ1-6	CASSFRTGADNSPLHF	TGTGCCAGCAGCTTCCGGACAGGGGCTGATAATTCACCCCTCCACTTT
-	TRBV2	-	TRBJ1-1	CASTDRGQGRNTEAFF	TGTGCCAGCACCGACCGTGGGCAGGGCAGGAACACTGAAGCTTTCTTT
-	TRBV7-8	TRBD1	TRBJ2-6	CASSYEQGAGANVLTF	TGTGCCAGCAGCTACGAACAGGGGGCTGGGGCCAACGTCCTGACTTTC
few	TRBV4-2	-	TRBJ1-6	CASSQNLGGDSPLHF	TGTGCCAGCAGCCAAAACCTGGGGGGCGATTCACCCCTCCACTTT
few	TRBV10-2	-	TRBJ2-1	CAISRGPGEQFF	TGCGCCATTTCCCGGGGCCCGGGGGAGCAGTTCTTC
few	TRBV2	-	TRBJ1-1	CASRETTVLNTEAFF	TGTGCCAGCAGAGAGACGACGGTACTGAACACTGAAGCTTTCTTT
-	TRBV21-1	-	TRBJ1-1	CASSPSRHTDTEAFF	TGTGCCAGCAGCCCCTCCCGGCACACCGACACTGAAGCTTTCTTT
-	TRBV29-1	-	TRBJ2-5	CSAPRAGAMGEPQYF	TGCAGCGCTCCACGGGCGGGGGCGATGGGTGAGCCCCAGTACTTC
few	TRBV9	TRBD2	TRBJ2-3	CASSGGSGGQGTQYF	TGTGCCAGCAGCGGTGGTAGCGGGGGGCAGGGTACGCAGTATTTT
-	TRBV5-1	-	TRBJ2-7	CASSLAGLTYEQYF	TGCGCCAGCAGCTTGGCTGGGTTAACCTACGAGCAGTACTTC
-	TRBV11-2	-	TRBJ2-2	CATSSNINTGELFF	TGTGCCACCTCATCTAATATTAACACCGGGGAGCTGTTTTTT
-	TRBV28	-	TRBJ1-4	CASSRLWVEKLFF	TGTGCCAGCAGTCGCCTTTGGGTTGAAAAACTGTTTTTT
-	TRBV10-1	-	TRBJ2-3	CASSESSANTDTQYF	TGCGCCAGCAGTGAGAGTAGCGCCAACACAGATACGCAGTATTTT